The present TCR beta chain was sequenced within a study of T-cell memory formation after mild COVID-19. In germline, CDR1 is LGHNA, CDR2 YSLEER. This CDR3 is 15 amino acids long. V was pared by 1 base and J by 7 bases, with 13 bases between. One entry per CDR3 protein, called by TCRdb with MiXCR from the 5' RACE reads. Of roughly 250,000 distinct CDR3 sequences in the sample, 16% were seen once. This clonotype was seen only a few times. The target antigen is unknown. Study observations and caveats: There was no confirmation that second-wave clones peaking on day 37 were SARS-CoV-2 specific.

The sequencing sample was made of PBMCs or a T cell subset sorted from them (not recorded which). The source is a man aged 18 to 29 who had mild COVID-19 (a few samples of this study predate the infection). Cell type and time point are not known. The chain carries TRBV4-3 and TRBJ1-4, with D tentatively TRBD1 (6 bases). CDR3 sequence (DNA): TGCGCCAGCAGCCAAGTAGCACAGGGTGGTGAAAAACTGTTTTTT. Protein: CASSQVAQGGEKLFF.